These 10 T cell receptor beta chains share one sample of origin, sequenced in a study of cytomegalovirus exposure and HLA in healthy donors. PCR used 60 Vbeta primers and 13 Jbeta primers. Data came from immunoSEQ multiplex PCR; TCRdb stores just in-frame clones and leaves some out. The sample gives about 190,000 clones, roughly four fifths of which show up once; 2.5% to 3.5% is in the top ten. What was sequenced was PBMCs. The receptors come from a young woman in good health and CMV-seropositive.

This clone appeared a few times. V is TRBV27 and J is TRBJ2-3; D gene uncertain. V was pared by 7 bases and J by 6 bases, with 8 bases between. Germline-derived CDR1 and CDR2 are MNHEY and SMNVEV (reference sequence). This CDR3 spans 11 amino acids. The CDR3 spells CASTDTDTQYF. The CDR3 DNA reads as TGTGCCAGCACCGACACGGATACGCAGTATTTT.

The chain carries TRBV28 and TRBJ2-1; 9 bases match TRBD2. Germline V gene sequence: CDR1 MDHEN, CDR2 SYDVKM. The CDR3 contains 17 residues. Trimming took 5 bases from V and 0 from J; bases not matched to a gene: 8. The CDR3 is CASSTRLAELSYNEQFF. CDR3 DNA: TGTGCCAGCAGTACGAGACTAGCGGAGCTCTCCTACAATGAGCAGTTCTTC. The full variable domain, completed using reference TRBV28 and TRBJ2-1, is DVKVTQSSRYLVKRTGEKVFLECVQDMDHENMFWYRQDPGLGLRLIYFSYDVKMKEKGDIPEGYSVSREKKERFSLILESASTNQTSMYLCASSTRLAELSYNEQFFGPGTRLTVL.

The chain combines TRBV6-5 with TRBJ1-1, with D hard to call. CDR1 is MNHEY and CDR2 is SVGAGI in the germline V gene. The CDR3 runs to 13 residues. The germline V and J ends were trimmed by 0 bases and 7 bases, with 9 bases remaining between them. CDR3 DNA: TGTGCCAGCAGTTACTCAGCGGCGCGTGAAGCTTTCTTT. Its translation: CASSYSAAREAFF.

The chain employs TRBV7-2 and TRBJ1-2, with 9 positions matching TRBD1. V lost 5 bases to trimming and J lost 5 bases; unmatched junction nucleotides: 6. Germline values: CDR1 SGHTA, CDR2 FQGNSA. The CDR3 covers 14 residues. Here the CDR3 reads CASSEQGAGYGYTF. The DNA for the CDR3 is TGTGCCAGCAGCGAACAGGGGGCGGGATATGGCTACACCTTC.

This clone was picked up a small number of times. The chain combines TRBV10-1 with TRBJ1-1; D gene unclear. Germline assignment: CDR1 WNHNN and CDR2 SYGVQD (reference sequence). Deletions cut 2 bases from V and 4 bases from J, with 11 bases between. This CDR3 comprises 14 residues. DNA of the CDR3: TGCGCCAGCAGTGAGGGAGGACCGGGCACTGAAGCTTTCTTT. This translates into CASSEGGPGTEAFF.

The CDR3 protein is CASRRTGEGYTF. Here the CDR3 DNA reads TGTGCCAGCAGACGCACAGGGGAGGGCTACACCTTC. The chain has TRBV6-5 and TRBJ1-2, with 7 bases lining up with TRBD1. Looked up from germline, CDR1 is MNHEY and CDR2 is SVGAGI. The CDR3 extends over 12 amino acids. V was clipped by 6 bases and J by 8 bases; unmatched bases: 6.

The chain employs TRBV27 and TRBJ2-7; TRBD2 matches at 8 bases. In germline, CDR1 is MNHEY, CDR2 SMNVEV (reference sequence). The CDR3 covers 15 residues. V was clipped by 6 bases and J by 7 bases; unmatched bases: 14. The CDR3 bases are TGTGCCAGCAGCTGGCGAATAGCGGGATCCGGGGAGCAGTACTTC. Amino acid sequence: CASSWRIAGSGEQYF.

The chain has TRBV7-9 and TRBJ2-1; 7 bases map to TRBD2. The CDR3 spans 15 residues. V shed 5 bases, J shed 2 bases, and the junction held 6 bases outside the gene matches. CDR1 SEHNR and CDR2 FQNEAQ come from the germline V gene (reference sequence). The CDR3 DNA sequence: TGTGCCAGCAGCCGCGGGAGTAGTCCCTACAATGAGCAGTTCTTC. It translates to CASSRGSSPYNEQFF.

The CDR3 bases are TGTGCCAGTAGTCTAGGAGACAGCTTCACAGATACGCAGTATTTT. Its protein is CASSLGDSFTDTQYF. The chain joins TRBV19 to TRBJ2-3; D is perhaps TRBD1 (5 bases). V lost 5 bases and J 2 bases, leaving 14 bases between the germline ends. Per the germline V gene, CDR1 is LNHDA and CDR2 is SQIVND (reference sequence). The CDR3 has 15 amino acids.

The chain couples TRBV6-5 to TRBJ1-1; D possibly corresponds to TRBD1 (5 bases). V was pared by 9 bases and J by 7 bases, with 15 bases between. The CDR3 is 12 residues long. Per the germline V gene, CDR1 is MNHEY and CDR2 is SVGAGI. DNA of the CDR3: TGTGCCAGTAGAAAAAGGGGCGGTGAAGCTTTCTTT. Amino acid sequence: CASRKRGGEAFF.